This passage covers 10 T cell receptor beta chains from one sample sequenced in a study of regulatory T cells in long-lasting Graves disease. Arm-PCR of CDR3 regions and iRepertoire HTBI primers were the basis on which TCR beta libraries were built. TCRdb independently ran MiXCR on the multiplex PCR reads; one entry per CDR3 protein. The table shows approximately 540,000 distinct CDR3 sequences, with around 12% occurring only once. As to time point: newly diagnosed GD, antithyroid drugs for less than 3 months. Making the TCR library involved RNA that had been extracted from PBMCs. The same data also went into a second study, on T cells in Graves' hyperthyroidism and ophthalmopathy.

This specimen consisted of peripheral blood mononuclear cells (PBMCs), obtained at new diagnosis, from a patient treated with antithyroid drugs. These receptor sequences come from a woman under 40 with Graves disease.

For this clonotype: Since a much larger clone is just one base distant, this may be a read error. This chain links TRBV11-2 with TRBJ2-7; D possibly corresponds to TRBD2 (5 bases). Per germline, CDR1 SGHAT and CDR2 FQNNGV. V lost 3 bases, J lost 6 bases, and 12 bases lay in between. CDR3 length: 13 amino acids. For the CDR3, the DNA is TGTGCCAGCAGCTTTGACCGGGGTTCCGAGCAGTACTTC. Amino acids: CASSFDRGSEQYF.

The chain has TRBV5-4 and TRBJ1-2; D may be TRBD1 (6 bases). This CDR3 is built from 13 residues. Looked up from germline, CDR1 is SGHNT and CDR2 is YYREEE (reference sequence). V gave up 3 bases and J gave up 8 bases, with 14 bases separating them. In DNA, the CDR3 is TGTGCCAGCAGCTGGACGGGGGCGAAGGGCTACACCTTC. This encodes CASSWTGAKGYTF. The full variable domain, its missing parts supplied by reference TRBV5-4 and TRBJ1-2, is ETGVTQSPTHLIKTRGQQVTLRCSSQSGHNTVSWYQQALGQGPQFIFQYYREEENGRGNFPPRFSGLQFPNYSSELNVNALELDDSALYLCASSWTGAKGYTFGSGTRLTVV.

The V gene is TRBV7-6, the J gene TRBJ2-5, with 7 nucleotides matching TRBD1. V was clipped by 3 bases and J by 5 bases; unmatched bases: 15. This CDR3 comprises 17 residues. Germline values: CDR1 SGHVS, CDR2 FNYEAQ. CDR3 protein: CASSLDARGPYWETQYF. CDR3 bases: TGTGCCAGCAGCTTGGACGCTAGGGGGCCCTATTGGGAGACCCAGTACTTC.

CDR3 sequence (DNA): TGCGCCAGCAGCGGAGAAATGGGGAATGGGGGGGCCGAAGAGACCCAGTACTTC. The encoded protein is CASSGEMGNGGAEETQYF. The genes are TRBV4-3 and TRBJ2-5; perhaps TRBD2 as D (7 bases). Germline loops: CDR1 LGHNA, CDR2 YSLEER. V lost 5 bases and J lost 3, with 25 bases in between. This CDR3 is 18 amino acids long.

This clonotype came up many times. The rearrangement uses TRBV5-5 and TRBJ2-1; D gene unclear. The CDR3 has 15 residues. The V gene lost 4 bases and the J gene lost 4 bases, with 15 bases spanning the gap. The germline V gene encodes CDR1 SGHKS and CDR2 YYEKEE (reference sequence). The CDR3 loop reads CASSADLGKYNEQFF. DNA for the CDR3: TGTGCCAGCAGCGCAGACTTGGGGAAGTACAATGAGCAGTTCTTC.

This chain uses TRBV28 with TRBJ2-1; D may be TRBD2 (6 bases). The length of the CDR3 is 15 residues. CDR1 is MDHEN, CDR2 SYDVKM, per germline. V lost 3 bases to trimming and J lost 4 bases, with 13 bases between them. The DNA of the CDR3 is TGTGCCAGCAGTTTGCAGCGGGTTGTGTACAATGAGCAGTTCTTC. Residues: CASSLQRVVYNEQFF.

This clonotype was counted between two and nine times. DNA for the CDR3: TGCGCCAGCAGTGAGTCGCTAGCGGGAGGTCGCACAGATACGCAGTATTTT. It specifies CASSESLAGGRTDTQYF. The chain combines TRBV10-1 with TRBJ2-3, with 11 bases matching TRBD2. Germline V gives CDR1 WNHNN, CDR2 SYGVQD (reference sequence). J gave up 1 base and V 0 bases, and 3 bases lay outside the gene matches. The CDR3 runs to 17 residues.

This clonotype was recorded at least ten times. This chain uses TRBV7-9 with TRBJ1-5, with a possible D match to TRBD1 (5 bases). The CDR3 runs 15 residues. Germline CDR1 and CDR2: SEHNR and FQNEAQ (reference sequence). Trimming left V 1 base short and J 2 bases short, with 9 bases between. The CDR3 coding sequence is TGTGCCAGCAGCTTAGGGGACGTGGGCAATCAGCCCCAGCATTTT. This gives the protein CASSLGDVGNQPQHF.

This clonotype was detected many times. The V and J genes are TRBV18 and TRBJ1-1, with D possibly matching TRBD1 (5 bases). The germline V gene encodes CDR1 KGHSH and CDR2 LQKENI. The CDR3 is 14 residues long. V lost 6 bases and J lost 2, with 13 bases in between. CDR3 sequence: CASSIDRSNTEAFF. The DNA of the CDR3 is TGTGCCAGCTCTATCGACAGATCCAACACTGAAGCTTTCTTT.

Remarks on this clonotype: A far larger clone is only one base removed, so a read error is likely. This chain uses TRBV2 with TRBJ2-7; 11 nucleotides match TRBD1. Looked up from germline, CDR1 is SNHLY and CDR2 is FYNNEI. The J segment lost 7 bases and the V segment lost 5 bases, leaving 10 bases of the junction unmatched. The CDR3 has 15 amino acids. CDR3 loop: CASSSGTGGRSEQYF. CDR3 bases: TGTGCCAGCAGTTCCGGGACAGGGGGTCGAAGTGAGCAGTACTTC.